This T cell receptor beta chain was recorded in a study of Ad26.COV2.S vaccination and SARS-CoV-2 variants. Study summary: Sample donor was a member of the COV1001 Ad26.COV2.S trial arm.

Sequencing was performed with immunoSEQ multiplex PCR; in TCRdb, only in-frame clones are kept and a portion is missing. The sample yields some 500,000 clones, roughly 89% seen once. Regarding treatment: roughly 19 received Ad26.COV2.S at low or high dose, single or two shots; 5 received placebo; per-sample allocation not given. Each sample was drawn 63 days after the first injection (of vaccine or placebo). The CDR3 is 16 residues long. CDR1 and CDR2 from the germline V gene are SGHDT and YYEEEE. V was clipped by 4 bases and J by 0 bases, with 14 bases between them. The V gene is TRBV5-6, the J gene TRBJ2-4; possibly TRBD1 for D (5 bases). This TCR was recovered from a person between 18 and 65 years old who received the Ad26.COV2.S COVID-19 vaccine or a placebo. The specimen comprised peripheral blood, sampled in a trial of Ad26.COV2.S vaccine versus placebo. The CDR3 nucleotides are TGTGCCAGCAGCCCGTCGACAGATTTAGCCAAAAACATTCAGTACTTC. Amino acid sequence: CASSPSTDLAKNIQYF.